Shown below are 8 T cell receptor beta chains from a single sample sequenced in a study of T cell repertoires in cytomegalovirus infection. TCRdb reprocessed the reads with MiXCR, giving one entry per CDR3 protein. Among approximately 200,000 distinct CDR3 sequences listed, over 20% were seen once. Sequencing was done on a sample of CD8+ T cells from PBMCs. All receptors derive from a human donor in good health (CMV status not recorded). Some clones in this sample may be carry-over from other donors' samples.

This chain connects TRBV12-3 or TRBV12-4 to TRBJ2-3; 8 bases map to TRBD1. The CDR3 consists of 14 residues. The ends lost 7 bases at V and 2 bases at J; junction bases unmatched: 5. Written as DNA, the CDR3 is TGTGCCAGCACCACGGACAGGGCCACAGATACGCAGTATTTT. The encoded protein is CASTTDRATDTQYF.

The CDR3 sequence: CASSILGDSYNEQFF. Written as DNA, the CDR3 is TGTGCCAGTAGTATCCTAGGGGATTCCTACAATGAGCAGTTCTTC. This chain links TRBV19 with TRBJ2-1, with D possibly matching TRBD1 (5 bases). The V gene's germline CDR1 is LNHDA and CDR2 SQIVND (reference sequence). The CDR3 is 15 amino acids. The V end was cut by 3 bases, the J end by 1 base, with 10 bases between. Based on the CDR3 plus reference TRBV19 and TRBJ2-1, the full variable domain is DGGITQSPKYLFRKEGQNVTLSCEQNLNHDAMYWYRQDPGQGLRLIYYSQIVNDFQKGDIAEGYSVSREKKESFPLTVTSAQKNPTAFYLCASSILGDSYNEQFFGPGTRLTVL.

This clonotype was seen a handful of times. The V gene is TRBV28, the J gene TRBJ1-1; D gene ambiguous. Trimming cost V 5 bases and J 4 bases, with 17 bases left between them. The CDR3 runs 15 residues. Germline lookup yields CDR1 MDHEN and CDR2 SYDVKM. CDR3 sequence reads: CASSIPPEGSTEAFF. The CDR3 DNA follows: TGTGCCAGCAGTATCCCCCCGGAGGGAAGCACTGAAGCTTTCTTT. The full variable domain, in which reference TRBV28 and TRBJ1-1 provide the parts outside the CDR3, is DVKVTQSSRYLVKRTGEKVFLECVQDMDHENMFWYRQDPGLGLRLIYFSYDVKMKEKGDIPEGYSVSREKKERFSLILESASTNQTSMYLCASSIPPEGSTEAFFGQGTRLTVV.

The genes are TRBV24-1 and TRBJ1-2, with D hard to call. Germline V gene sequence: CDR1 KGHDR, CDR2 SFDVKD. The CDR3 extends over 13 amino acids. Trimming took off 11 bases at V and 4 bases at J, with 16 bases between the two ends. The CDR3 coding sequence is TGTGCCATGCCGGAGCCGGCCCCCTATGGCTACACCTTC. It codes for CAMPEPAPYGYTF.

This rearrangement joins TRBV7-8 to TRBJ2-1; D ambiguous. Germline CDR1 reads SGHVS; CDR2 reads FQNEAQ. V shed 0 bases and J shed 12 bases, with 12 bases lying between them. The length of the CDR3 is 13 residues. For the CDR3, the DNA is TGTGCCAGCAGCTTAGCGTTAACCGCTTGGCAGTTCTTC. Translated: CASSLALTAWQFF.

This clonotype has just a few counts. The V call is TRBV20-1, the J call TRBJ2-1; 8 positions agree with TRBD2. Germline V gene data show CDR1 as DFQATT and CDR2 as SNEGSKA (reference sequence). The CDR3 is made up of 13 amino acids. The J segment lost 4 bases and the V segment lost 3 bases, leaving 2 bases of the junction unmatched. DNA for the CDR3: TGCAGTGCTAGTCGGGGGGGGTACAATGAGCAGTTCTTC. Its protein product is CSASRGGYNEQFF.

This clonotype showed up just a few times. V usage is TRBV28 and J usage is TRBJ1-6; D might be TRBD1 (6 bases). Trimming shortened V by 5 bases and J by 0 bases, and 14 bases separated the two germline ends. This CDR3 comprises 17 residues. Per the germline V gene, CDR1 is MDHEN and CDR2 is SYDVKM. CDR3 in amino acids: CASSLYREASYNSPLHF. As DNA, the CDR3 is TGTGCCAGCAGTCTCTACAGGGAGGCCTCCTATAATTCACCCCTCCACTTT. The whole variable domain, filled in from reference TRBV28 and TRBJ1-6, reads DVKVTQSSRYLVKRTGEKVFLECVQDMDHENMFWYRQDPGLGLRLIYFSYDVKMKEKGDIPEGYSVSREKKERFSLILESASTNQTSMYLCASSLYREASYNSPLHFGNGTRLTVT.

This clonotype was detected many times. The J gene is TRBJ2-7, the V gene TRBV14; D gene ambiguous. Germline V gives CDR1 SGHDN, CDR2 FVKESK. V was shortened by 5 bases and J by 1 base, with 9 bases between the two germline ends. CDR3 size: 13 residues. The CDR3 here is CASSSLGSYEQYF. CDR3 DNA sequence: TGTGCCAGCAGCAGTTTGGGGTCCTACGAGCAGTACTTC.